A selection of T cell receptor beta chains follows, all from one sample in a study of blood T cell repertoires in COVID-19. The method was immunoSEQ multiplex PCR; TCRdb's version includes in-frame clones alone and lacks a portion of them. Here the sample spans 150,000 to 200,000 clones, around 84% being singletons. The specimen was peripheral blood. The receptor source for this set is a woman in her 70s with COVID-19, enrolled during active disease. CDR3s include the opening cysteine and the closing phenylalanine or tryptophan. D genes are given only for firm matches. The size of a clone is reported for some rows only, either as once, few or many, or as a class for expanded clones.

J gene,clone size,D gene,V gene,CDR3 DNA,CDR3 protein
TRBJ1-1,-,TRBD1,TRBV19,TGTGCCAGTAGAGGGACAGGGGTATATGGGAACACTGAAGCTTTCTTT,CASRGTGVYGNTEAFF
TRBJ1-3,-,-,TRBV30,TGTGCCTGCAACACTCAGGGCGGAAACACCATATATTTT,CACNTQGGNTIYF
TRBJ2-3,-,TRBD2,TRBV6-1,TGTGCCAGCAGTGAGTCCCCCGGGGGGGGCACAGATACGCAGTATTTT,CASSESPGGGTDTQYF
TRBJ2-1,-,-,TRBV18,TGTGCCAGCTCAGTGAGCGATGAGCAGTTCTTC,CASSVSDEQFF
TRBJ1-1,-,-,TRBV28,TGTGCCAGCAGTATACGGGACACTGAAGCTTTCTTT,CASSIRDTEAFF
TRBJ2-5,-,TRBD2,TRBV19,TGTGCCAGTAGCCCCGGGGGGTGGACCCAGTACTTC,CASSPGGWTQYF
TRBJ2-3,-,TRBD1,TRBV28,TGTGCCAGCAGTTTCTCCAGGGGGCAAGATACGCAGTATTTT,CASSFSRGQDTQYF
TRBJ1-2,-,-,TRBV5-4,TGTGCCAGCAGCTTGGACAGGGTTGGCGGCTACACCTTC,CASSLDRVGGYTF
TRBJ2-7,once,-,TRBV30,TGTGCCTGGAGTGTCGGGGGAACCTACGAGCAGTACTTC,CAWSVGGTYEQYF
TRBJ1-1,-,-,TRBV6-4,TGTGCCAGCAGAAATGAGTTTGAAGCTTTCTTT,CASRNEFEAFF
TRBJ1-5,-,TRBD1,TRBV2,TGTGCCAGCAGTGAGGAGCAGGGGGCGCGTCAGCCCCAGCATTTT,CASSEEQGARQPQHF
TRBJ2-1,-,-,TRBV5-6,TGTGCCAGCAGCCCTGAGGTCTCTTGGAATGAGCAGTTCTTC,CASSPEVSWNEQFF
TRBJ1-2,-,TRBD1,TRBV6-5,TGTGCCAGCAGTTACACACAGGGGAACTATGGCTACACCTTC,CASSYTQGNYGYTF
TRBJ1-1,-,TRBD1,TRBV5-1,TGCGCCAGCATGAAAGGTGACAGGGTGACGATGAACACTGAAGCTTTCTTT,CASMKGDRVTMNTEAFF
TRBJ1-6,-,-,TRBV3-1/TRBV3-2,TGTGCCAGCAACAAACAGAGCTCCTATAATTCACCCCTCCACTTT,CASNKQSSYNSPLHF
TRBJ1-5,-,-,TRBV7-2,TGTGCCAGCAGCCCCGGCTTGGCGCGGAATCAGCCCCAGCATTTT,CASSPGLARNQPQHF
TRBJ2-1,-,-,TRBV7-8,TGTGCCAGCAGACGAGAATATCTAGGCGATGAGCAGTTCTTC,CASRREYLGDEQFF
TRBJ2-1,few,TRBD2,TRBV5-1,TGCGCCAGCAGCCCAGGGACTAGCAGTTCCTACAATGAGCAGTTCTTC,CASSPGTSSSYNEQFF
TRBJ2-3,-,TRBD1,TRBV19,TGTGCCAGTGCTACAGGGGGCGCGATAGATACGCAGTATTTT,CASATGGAIDTQYF
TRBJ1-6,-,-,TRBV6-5,TGTGCCAGTCTGACAGGAAGCTATAATTCACCCCTCCACTTT,CASLTGSYNSPLHF
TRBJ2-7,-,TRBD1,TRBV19,TGTGCCAGTAGTATCGGGACAGGGTCCTACGAGCAGTACTTC,CASSIGTGSYEQYF
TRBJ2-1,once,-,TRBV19,TGTGCCAGTACGCCTCAGGGCTCCCTCTCCTACAATGAGCAGTTCTTC,CASTPQGSLSYNEQFF
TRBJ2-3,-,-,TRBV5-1,TGCGCCAGCAGCTTGGATATTAGGGGGGGAACAGATACGCAGTATTTT,CASSLDIRGGTDTQYF
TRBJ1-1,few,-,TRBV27,TGTGCCAGCAGTTTCCGCGGGACTGAAGCTTTCTTT,CASSFRGTEAFF
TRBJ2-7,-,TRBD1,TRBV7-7,TGTGCTAGCAGCCCCGGATACAGGGGCTACGAGCAGTACTTC,CASSPGYRGYEQYF
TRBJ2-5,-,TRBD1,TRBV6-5,TGTGCCAGCAGTTACGGGACAGGGGAGTTATCGGCCCAGTACTTC,CASSYGTGELSAQYF
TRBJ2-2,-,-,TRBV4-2,TGTGCCAGCAGCCCAAAAACCGGGCAGGGCGACGGGGAGCTGTTTTTT,CASSPKTGQGDGELFF
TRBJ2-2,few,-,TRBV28,TGTGCCAGCGGACTCCCTAGGCACACCGGGGAGCTGTTTTTT,CASGLPRHTGELFF
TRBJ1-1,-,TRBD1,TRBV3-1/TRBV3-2,TGTGCCAGCAGCTTCAGGAGGGGGCCGAACACTGAAGCTTTCTTT,CASSFRRGPNTEAFF
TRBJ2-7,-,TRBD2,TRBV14,TGTGCCAGCAGCCAAGTAGCGGGGGCAGTAGACGAGCAGTACTTC,CASSQVAGAVDEQYF
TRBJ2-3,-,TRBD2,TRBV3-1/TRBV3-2,TGTGCCAGCAGCGTCCGCGGGGGGGGCACAGATACGCAGTATTTT,CASSVRGGGTDTQYF
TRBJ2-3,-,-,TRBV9,TGTGCCAGCAGCGTATCTGGGGGGGCTCGCCCGGATACGCAGTATTTT,CASSVSGGARPDTQYF
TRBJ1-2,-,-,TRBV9,TGTGCCAGCAGCGCCTTGGGACAAAACTATGGCTACACCTTC,CASSALGQNYGYTF
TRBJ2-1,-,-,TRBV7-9,TGTGCCAGCAGCTTACGGGGGGCGGACAATGAGCAGTTCTTC,CASSLRGADNEQFF
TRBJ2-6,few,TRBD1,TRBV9,TGTGCCAGCAGCCCCCGGGACAGGTCTAAAGGGGCCAACGTCCTGACTTTC,CASSPRDRSKGANVLTF
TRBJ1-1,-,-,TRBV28,TGTGCCAGCAGTTTGCTAATCAGAATGAGGATGAACACTGAAGCTTTCTTT,CASSLLIRMRMNTEAFF
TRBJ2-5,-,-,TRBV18,TGTGCCAGCTCACGTCCCGGGACACCGCAAGAGACCCAGTACTTC,CASSRPGTPQETQYF
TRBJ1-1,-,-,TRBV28,TGTGCCAGCAGTCCCGGACAAATGAACACTGAAGCTTTCTTT,CASSPGQMNTEAFF
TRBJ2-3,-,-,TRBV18,TGTGCCAGCTCACCATTTCACTCGGGGGGCACAGATACGCAGTATTTT,CASSPFHSGGTDTQYF
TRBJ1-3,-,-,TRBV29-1,TGCAGCGTAAGCACCGGCTCTGGAAACACCATATATTTT,CSVSTGSGNTIYF
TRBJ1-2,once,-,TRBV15,TGTGCCACCAGCAGAGATCCGCGACAGATCTATGGCTACACCTTC,CATSRDPRQIYGYTF
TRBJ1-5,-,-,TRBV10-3,TGTGCCATCCAGGAAGGGGTCAATCAGCCCCAGCATTTT,CAIQEGVNQPQHF
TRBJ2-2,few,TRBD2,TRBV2,TGTGCCAGCAGGCACCCTAGCGGGACGAACACCGGGGAGCTGTTTTTT,CASRHPSGTNTGELFF
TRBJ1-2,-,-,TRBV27,TGTGCCAGCAGGCGGGGGACGGGCTACACCTTC,CASRRGTGYTF
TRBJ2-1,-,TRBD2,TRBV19,TGTGCCACAGGACCGTTGGGGAGGGATGAGCAGTTCTTC,CATGPLGRDEQFF
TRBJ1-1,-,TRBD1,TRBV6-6,TGTGCCAGCAGTTCGACAGGGCCGAGCACTGAAGCTTTCTTT,CASSSTGPSTEAFF
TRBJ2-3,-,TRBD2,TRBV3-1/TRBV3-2,TGTGCCAGCAGCCAAGAGTCTACTAGCGGGAGTGTCTTGGACACAGATACGCAGTATTTT,CASSQESTSGSVLDTDTQYF
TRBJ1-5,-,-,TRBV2,TGTGCCAGCAGTACGACGGCGGGAGTGACTCAGCCCCAGCATTTT,CASSTTAGVTQPQHF
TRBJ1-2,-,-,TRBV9,TGTGCCAGCAGCGTAGACGGGAACTATGGCTACACCTTC,CASSVDGNYGYTF
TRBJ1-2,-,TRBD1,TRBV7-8,TGTGCCAGCAGCTTACCGCTTGGGACAGGGGCGCGGGGCTACACCTTC,CASSLPLGTGARGYTF
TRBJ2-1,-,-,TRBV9,TGTGCCAGCAGCGCATCCCCGGGGGACGGTAGCGATGAGCAGTTCTTC,CASSASPGDGSDEQFF
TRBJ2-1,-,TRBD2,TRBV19,TGTGCCAGTAGTATAGGTACTAGCGGGATGGGTGAGCAGTTCTTC,CASSIGTSGMGEQFF
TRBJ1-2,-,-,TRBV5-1,TGCGCCAGCAGCTTGGACCAGGGGGGCTACACCTTC,CASSLDQGGYTF